These 21 T cell receptor beta chains were all obtained from the same sample, sequenced in a study of response to subunit inactivated influenza vaccine. A single record per CDR3 protein comes from TCRdb applying MiXCR to the RT-PCR reads. The sample lists 540,000 or so distinct CDR3 sequences; approximately 12% were seen once. The material sequenced was PBMCs from blood, taken 45 days after vaccination. The receptors come from a man between 50 and 59 years old who received an inactivated influenza vaccine.

This clonotype was counted once. The chain carries TRBV7-2 and TRBJ2-7, with 7 bases fitting TRBD2. The CDR3 consists of 16 residues. V lost 2 bases to trimming and J lost 0 bases; unmatched junction nucleotides: 7. The germline V gene encodes CDR1 SGHTA and CDR2 FQGNSA. The CDR3 reads CASSLRASGTSYEQYF. For the CDR3, the DNA is TGTGCCAGCAGCTTAAGGGCTAGCGGTACCTCCTACGAGCAGTACTTC.

The chain joins TRBV5-1 to TRBJ2-2; TRBD2 agrees at 7 bases. There are 16 residues in the CDR3. Per the germline V gene, CDR1 is SGHRS and CDR2 is YFSETQ. The V and J ends lost 0 bases and 1 base, in that order; junction bases with no gene match: 3. CDR3 protein: CASSLVASGNTGELFF. The DNA for the CDR3 is TGCGCCAGCAGCTTGGTTGCTAGCGGGAACACCGGGGAGCTGTTTTTT.

Concerning this clonotype itself: At one end, the junction sequence differs from germline, possibly due to a read error. This chain links TRBV20-1 with TRBJ2-7, with D perhaps matching TRBD2 (7 bases). The CDR3 extends over 16 amino acids. Germline assignment: CDR1 DFQATT and CDR2 SNEGSKA (reference sequence). The CDR3 spells CCARDTGGARSYEQYF. The DNA for the CDR3 is TGCTGTGCTAGAGATACTGGGGGGGCGCGATCCTACGAGCAGTACTTC.

This clonotype was counted at least ten times. The chain has TRBV4-1 and TRBJ1-1, with D perhaps matching TRBD1 (5 bases). The CDR3 loop spans 15 amino acids. Germline CDR1 MGHRA, CDR2 YSYEKL. The V and J ends lost 7 bases and 4 bases respectively, with 19 bases between them. Written as DNA, the CDR3 is TGCGCCAGCACCCGGGATGGTCAGGGCGGCACTGAAGCTTTCTTT. Amino acids: CASTRDGQGGTEAFF.

The CDR3 here is CSVASRSNQPQHF. DNA for the CDR3: TGCAGCGTTGCTTCCAGAAGCAATCAGCCCCAGCATTTT. The J gene is TRBJ1-5, the V gene TRBV29-1; no definite D call. Germline values: CDR1 SQVTM, CDR2 ANQGSEA. CDR3 length: 13 amino acids. V was shortened by 4 bases and J by 1 base, with 8 bases between the two germline ends.

This clonotype was picked up a small number of times. This chain uses TRBV29-1 with TRBJ2-3; D tentatively fits TRBD1 or TRBD2 (5 bases each). The V and J ends lost 5 bases and 7 bases respectively, with 16 bases between them. The germline CDR1 and CDR2 sequences are SQVTM and ANQGSEA. The CDR3 consists of 13 residues. The CDR3 DNA reads TGCAGCGTTCTAGCCCCGGGGCGGTATACGCAGTATTTT. Translated, it gives CSVLAPGRYTQYF.

This clonotype was seen ten or more times. The rearrangement links TRBV5-6 to TRBJ2-1; D not certain. V dropped 0 bases and J dropped 8 bases, with 18 bases sitting between them. Looked up from germline, CDR1 is SGHDT and CDR2 is YYEEEE. The CDR3 is 16 amino acids. The CDR3 coding sequence is TGTGCCAGCAGCTTGGGGTTGGACGTCGGCCCGCATGAGCAGTTCTTC. It specifies CASSLGLDVGPHEQFF.

The table lists this clonotype with a few counts. Compared with germline, one end of the junction differs, possibly owing to a read error. This sequence joins TRBV7-7 and TRBJ2-1, with 7 bases aligning to TRBD1. The CDR3 is 15 residues long. CDR1 and CDR2 from the germline V gene are SSHAT and FNYEAQ (reference sequence). The chain's CDR3 is CASSRGQPDYNEQFF. For the CDR3, the DNA is TGTGCTAGCAGCAGGGGACAGCCGGATTACAATGAGCAGTTCTTC.

In its sample, this clonotype was seen a few times. The rearrangement links TRBV7-2 to TRBJ2-5; D not certain. Trimming removed 2 bases from V and 0 bases from J, with 13 bases in between. The CDR3 extends over 16 amino acids. Germline assignment: CDR1 SGHTA and CDR2 FQGNSA. The CDR3: CASSLRTSRNQETQYF. The CDR3 DNA reads as TGTGCCAGCAGCTTAAGGACCTCGCGTAACCAAGAGACCCAGTACTTC.

The chain combines TRBV12-3 or TRBV12-4 with TRBJ2-7, with no clear D. Trimming stripped 5 bases from V and 3 bases from J, with 20 bases between. The CDR3 covers 16 residues. The CDR3 nucleotides are TGTGCCAGCAGTCCCCGTGGAGCGTCGACATTCTACGAGCAGTACTTC. Protein product: CASSPRGASTFYEQYF.

This clonotype has at least ten counts. V and J are TRBV29-1 and TRBJ2-5, with a possible D match to TRBD1 (5 bases). Trimming left V 0 bases short and J 5 bases short, with 13 bases between. This CDR3 is built from 14 residues. Per the germline V gene, CDR1 is SQVTM and CDR2 is ANQGSEA. The CDR3, as DNA: TGCAGCGTTGAAGATCCTTCAGGGTTGGAGACCCAGTACTTC. It codes for CSVEDPSGLETQYF.

The chain employs TRBV7-2 and TRBJ1-6; D not certain. Per the germline V gene, CDR1 is SGHTA and CDR2 is FQGNSA. This CDR3 spans 17 amino acids. Trimming pared 3 bases from V and 6 bases from J, leaving 18 bases between. CDR3 DNA sequence: TGTGCCAGCAGCTTTACACCTGGGTCTCTTGGTAATTCACCCCTCCACTTT. Its translation is CASSFTPGSLGNSPLHF.

The V gene is TRBV12-3 or TRBV12-4, the J gene TRBJ1-2, with 7 positions matching TRBD1. This CDR3 region has 14 residues. With V trimmed by 8 bases and J by 6 bases, 12 bases remained unmatched. Written as DNA, the CDR3 is TGTGCCAGCGCCGTTCGTGAGACAGGGCATGGCTACACCTTC. This encodes CASAVRETGHGYTF.

This clonotype has a handful of counts. The chain recombines TRBV15 with TRBJ2-5; no firm D call. The ends were cut back, 1 base at V and 4 bases at J, with 4 bases in the middle. The germline V gene has CDR1 LNHNV and CDR2 YYDKDF (reference sequence). The CDR3 length is 12 residues. CDR3 coding DNA: TGTGCCACCAGCAGAGTGGGAGAGACCCAGTACTTC. Amino acid sequence: CATSRVGETQYF.

Only a few counts were recorded for this clonotype. The chain carries TRBV5-1 and TRBJ1-3, with a possible D match to TRBD1 (5 bases). CDR1 and CDR2 (germline): SGHRS, YFSETQ. The CDR3 consists of 18 residues. V was cut by 1 base and J by 0 bases, with 17 bases left in between. The CDR3 bases are TGCGCCAGCAGCTTGACAACACCAGGGACTGACTCTGGAAACACCATATATTTT. This sequence encodes CASSLTTPGTDSGNTIYF.

This clonotype has only a few counts. The V gene is TRBV20-1, the J gene TRBJ2-2, with D tentatively TRBD2 (6 bases). The CDR3 extends over 14 amino acids. The V gene lost 5 bases and the J gene lost 4 bases, with 14 bases spanning the gap. Germline V CDR1 and CDR2: DFQATT, SNEGSKA (reference sequence). CDR3 amino acids: CSADRPEGTGELFF. In DNA form, the CDR3 reads TGCAGTGCTGACCGACCGGAGGGCACCGGGGAGCTGTTTTTT.

The chain couples TRBV7-9 to TRBJ1-5; D gene ambiguous. Germline CDR1 reads SEHNR; CDR2 reads FQNEAQ (reference sequence). V was pared by 3 bases and J by 3 bases, with 6 bases between. The CDR3 is 13 residues long. This CDR3 reads CASSFTNNQPQHF. The CDR3 nucleotides read TGTGCCAGCAGCTTCACAAACAATCAGCCCCAGCATTTT. The whole variable domain, filled in from reference TRBV7-9 and TRBJ1-5, reads DTGVSQNPRHKITKRGQNVTFRCDPISEHNRLYWYRQTLGQGPEFLTYFQNEAQLEKSRLLSDRFSAERPKGSFSTLEIQRTEQGDSAMYLCASSFTNNQPQHFGDGTRLSIL.

This clonotype was counted between two and nine times. V and J are TRBV20-1 and TRBJ1-2, with D maybe TRBD1 (6 bases). Germline V gene data show CDR1 as DFQATT and CDR2 as SNEGSKA (reference sequence). V dropped 5 bases and J dropped 2 bases, with 18 bases sitting between them. This CDR3 region has 15 residues. In DNA, the CDR3 is TGCAGTGCTGGGGGACAAGGGAGGAAAAACTATGGCTACACCTTC. Residues: CSAGGQGRKNYGYTF.

This clonotype was counted only a few times. The chain combines TRBV29-1 with TRBJ1-1; 7 bases are a match to TRBD1. V trimming: 7 bases; J trimming: 0 bases; junction bases outside the gene matches: 5. CDR3 length equals 13 residues. The germline V gene encodes CDR1 SQVTM and CDR2 ANQGSEA. For the CDR3, the DNA is TGCAGCGAAGAACAGGGGTTGAACACTGAAGCTTTCTTT. It yields the protein CSEEQGLNTEAFF.

In its sample, this clonotype was seen many times. This sequence joins TRBV29-1 and TRBJ2-7, with a possible D match to TRBD2 (5 bases). The V gene lost 4 bases and the J gene lost 1 base, with 11 bases spanning the gap. Germline values: CDR1 SQVTM, CDR2 ANQGSEA. The CDR3 length is 13 residues. The CDR3: CSVGLPTSYEQYF. The CDR3 bases are TGCAGCGTTGGACTACCTACTTCCTACGAGCAGTACTTC.

The V and J genes are TRBV5-5 and TRBJ1-3; no clear D gene. This CDR3 spans 16 amino acids. CDR1 SGHKS and CDR2 YYEKEE come from the germline V gene (reference sequence). The V and J ends lost 6 bases and 0 bases respectively, with 16 bases between them. The CDR3 DNA follows: TGTGCCAGCACGTACCTAGGACCGTCCTCTGGAAACACCATATATTTT. Encoded protein: CASTYLGPSSGNTIYF. The variable domain in full, completed from reference TRBV5-5 and TRBJ1-3, reads DAGVTQSPTHLIKTRGQQVTLRCSPISGHKSVSWYQQVLGQGPQFIFQYYEKEERGRGNFPDRFSARQFPNYSSELNVNALLLGDSALYLCASTYLGPSSGNTIYFGEGSWLTVV.